These 11 T cell receptor beta chains were all obtained from the same sample, sequenced in a study of T cell changes during pregnancy in multiple sclerosis. Produced via immunoSEQ multiplex PCR; TCRdb's table is partial and in-frame only. Here the sample spans 90,000 or so clones, roughly nine tenths being singletons. The sequences come from PBMCs, collected in the first trimester of pregnancy. These receptors all come from a female donor in good health, serving as a control in a pregnancy study. Some clones in this sample may be carry-over from other donors' samples.

The chain joins TRBV21-1 to TRBJ2-2; TRBD2, the table's D call, was not compared with the DNA. TRBV21-1 is tagged as a pseudogene. The CDR3 extends over 17 amino acids. Written as DNA, the CDR3 is TGTGCCAGCAGCAGGAGCGGCTACCTCTTGAACACCGGGGAGCTGTTTTTT. Its protein product is CASSRSGYLLNTGELFF.

The CDR3 sequence: CASSYPGVGNEQFF. As DNA, the CDR3 is TGTGCCAGCAGTTACCCAGGGGTGGGAAATGAGCAGTTCTTC. The gene calls are TRBV6-5 and TRBJ2-1, with TRBD1 as a possible D gene (6 bases). Looked up from germline, CDR1 is MNHEY and CDR2 is SVGAGI. Between the trimmed V and J ends, which lost 2 bases and 7 bases, there was a span of 12 bases. The length of the CDR3 is 14 residues.

The chain couples TRBV6-5 to TRBJ2-3, with 12 positions matching TRBD2. V lost 5 bases, J lost 4 bases, and 4 bases stayed unmatched. The CDR3 runs 15 residues. The V gene's germline CDR1 is MNHEY and CDR2 SVGAGI. The DNA of the CDR3 is TGTGCCAGCAGTCTAGCGGGAGGGGACGCAGATACGCAGTATTTT. As protein: CASSLAGGDADTQYF.

This sequence joins TRBV27 and TRBJ2-3, with D tentatively TRBD2 (5 bases). Germline CDR1 is MNHEY and CDR2 is SMNVEV (reference sequence). The CDR3 totals 17 residues. V lost 6 bases and J 0 bases, leaving 19 bases between the germline ends. DNA for the CDR3: TGTGCCAGCAGACATACTTGGACTGAAACTAGCACAGATACGCAGTATTTT. This encodes CASRHTWTETSTDTQYF.

The chain is built from TRBV5-4 and TRBJ1-1; D is uncertain. This CDR3 comprises 15 residues. Germline lookup yields CDR1 SGHNT and CDR2 YYREEE (reference sequence). Trimming took off 0 bases at V and 0 bases at J, with 9 bases between the two ends. Here the CDR3 reads CASSLAQTLNTEAFF. Here the CDR3 DNA reads TGTGCCAGCAGCTTGGCGCAGACATTGAACACTGAAGCTTTCTTT.

The chain couples TRBV5-8 to TRBJ2-3, with 8 bases that match TRBD2. Per germline, CDR1 SGHTS and CDR2 YDEGEE. Trimming cost V 4 bases and J 1 base; bases outside gene matches: 5. CDR3 length: 15 residues. The CDR3 here is CASSVAGLRTDTQYF. The DNA for the CDR3 is TGTGCCAGCAGCGTAGCGGGACTCCGCACAGATACGCAGTATTTT.

This chain uses TRBV27 with TRBJ2-1; the D gene is possibly TRBD2 (5 bases). In germline, CDR1 is MNHEY, CDR2 SMNVEV (reference sequence). The CDR3 runs to 13 residues. V dropped 4 bases and J dropped 4 bases, with 8 bases sitting between them. The CDR3 loop reads CASSSGRYNEQFF. For the CDR3, the DNA is TGTGCCAGCAGTTCGGGAAGGTACAATGAGCAGTTCTTC.

This chain uses TRBV4-1 with TRBJ2-7; 9 bases map to TRBD1. CDR3 length: 17 residues. V shed 2 bases, J shed 6 bases, and the junction held 14 bases outside the gene matches. Germline V gives CDR1 MGHRA, CDR2 YSYEKL. CDR3 DNA: TGCGCCAGCAGCCAATTCCAGGGGGACAGGGTATCGGGCGAGCAGTACTTC. This encodes CASSQFQGDRVSGEQYF.

The chain carries TRBV27 and TRBJ2-1, with D perhaps matching TRBD2 (5 bases). This CDR3 is 13 amino acids long. Germline V gene sequence: CDR1 MNHEY, CDR2 SMNVEV (reference sequence). Trimming stripped 3 bases from V and 7 bases from J, with 10 bases between. CDR3 nucleotides: TGTGCCAGCAGTTTCCGGACGGGAAATGAGCAGTTCTTC. This sequence encodes CASSFRTGNEQFF.

The rearrangement uses TRBV18 and TRBJ1-4; weak D call: TRBD1 (5 bases). This CDR3 comprises 13 residues. V was clipped by 0 bases and J by 11 bases, with 10 bases between them. CDR1 and CDR2 (germline): KGHSH, LQKENI. For the CDR3, the DNA is TGTGCCAGCTCACCACCAGACAGTCAGAAACTGTTTTTT. Its protein is CASSPPDSQKLFF.

This clone is categorized as medium-sized. The chain couples TRBV6-4 to TRBJ2-2; D gene ambiguous. CDR3 size: 14 residues. Looked up from germline, CDR1 is MRHNA and CDR2 is SNTAGT. The V end lost 2 bases, the J end lost 6 bases, and 10 bases lay between the germline ends. CDR3 protein: CASSDTLEAGELFF. The CDR3 bases are TGTGCCAGCAGTGACACGCTTGAGGCCGGGGAGCTGTTTTTT.